These 15 T cell receptor beta chains share one sample of origin, sequenced in a study of blood T cell repertoires in COVID-19. Sequencing was performed with immunoSEQ multiplex PCR; in TCRdb, only in-frame clones are kept and a portion is missing. The profile covers about 99,000 clones, with 87% appearing a single time and 2.5% to 3.5% taken by the ten largest. The sample taken for sequencing was peripheral blood. These receptors came from a man over 45 in a cohort sampled during active COVID-19.

V is TRBV6-6 and J is TRBJ1-2, with 10 bases that match TRBD1. Germline trimming cut 2 bases from V and 3 bases from J; bases unmatched to any gene: 3. The V gene's germline CDR1 is MNHNY and CDR2 SVGAGI (reference sequence). The CDR3 spans 15 residues. CDR3 in amino acids: CASSYGGTGDYGYTF. CDR3 sequence (DNA): TGTGCCAGCAGTTACGGCGGGACAGGGGACTATGGCTACACCTTC.

V and J are TRBV7-9 and TRBJ1-5; a possible D gene is TRBD1 (6 bases). V was cut by 2 bases and J by 2 bases, with 7 bases left in between. Germline V CDR1 and CDR2: SEHNR, FQNEAQ (reference sequence). This CDR3 spans 14 amino acids. The CDR3 protein is CASSLSGGNQPQHF. CDR3 coding DNA: TGTGCCAGCAGCTTATCAGGGGGCAATCAGCCCCAGCATTTT.

The chain uses TRBV20-1 and TRBJ1-5, with 12 positions matching TRBD1. Germline trimming cut 3 bases from V and 6 bases from J; bases unmatched to any gene: 6. CDR3 length equals 15 residues. Germline-derived CDR1 and CDR2 are DFQATT and SNEGSKA (reference sequence). CDR3 in DNA: TGCAGTGCTAGTCCGGGACAGGGGGCGGGTCAGCCCCAGCATTTT. Translating it yields CSASPGQGAGQPQHF.

The chain has TRBV4-2 and TRBJ2-2; TRBD1 might be the D (5 bases). CDR1 and CDR2 (germline): LGHNA, YNFKEQ. CDR3 length: 15 amino acids. The V gene lost 0 bases and the J gene lost 5 bases, with 10 bases spanning the gap. The CDR3 region has the DNA TGTGCCAGCAGCCAAGATTGGGCAGGGACCGGGGAGCTGTTTTTT. Its translation is CASSQDWAGTGELFF.

The chain combines TRBV3-1 (or the pseudogene TRBV3-2) with TRBJ2-2; TRBD2 aligns across 10 bases. The CDR3 has 17 amino acids. After removal of 1 base from V and 1 base from J, the junction contained 3 bases not matched to a gene. The germline gives CDR1 LGHDT, CDR2 YNNKEL (reference sequence). CDR3 loop: CASSQGASGGNTGELFF. Here the CDR3 DNA reads TGTGCCAGCAGCCAAGGGGCTAGCGGGGGGAACACCGGGGAGCTGTTTTTT.

This sequence joins TRBV7-2 and TRBJ2-5, with TRBD2 matching over 10 bases. The germline CDR1 and CDR2 sequences are SGHTA and FQGNSA. The CDR3 extends over 16 amino acids. V was pared by 5 bases and J by 9 bases, with 15 bases of the junction left unmatched. This CDR3 is CASSPSMKRGGASQYF. The CDR3 region has the DNA TGTGCCAGCAGCCCATCCATGAAGCGGGGGGGGGCGTCCCAGTACTTC.

The chain recombines TRBV28 with TRBJ1-1, with D perhaps TRBD1 (5 bases). CDR1 and CDR2 (germline): MDHEN, SYDVKM. The germline V and J ends were trimmed by 5 bases and 3 bases, with 13 bases remaining between them. The CDR3 length is 14 residues. DNA of the CDR3: TGTGCCAGCAGTCCTCCAGGGTTATACACTGAAGCTTTCTTT. Its translation is CASSPPGLYTEAFF. Full variable domain (outside the CDR3, taken from reference TRBV28 and TRBJ1-1): DVKVTQSSRYLVKRTGEKVFLECVQDMDHENMFWYRQDPGLGLRLIYFSYDVKMKEKGDIPEGYSVSREKKERFSLILESASTNQTSMYLCASSPPGLYTEAFFGQGTRLTVV.

This clone is classed as medium-sized. V is TRBV12-5 and J is TRBJ1-4; D perhaps matches TRBD1 (6 bases). V lost 3 bases to trimming and J lost 6 bases, with 11 bases between them. CDR3 length: 14 residues. CDR1 and CDR2 from the germline V gene are LGHNT and FRNRAP. CDR3 sequence: CASGLAGAYEKLFF. The CDR3 nucleotides are TGTGCTAGTGGTTTAGCAGGGGCCTATGAAAAACTGTTTTTT.

V and J are TRBV18 and TRBJ1-1, with 7 bases identical to TRBD1. The CDR3 loop spans 17 amino acids. Per germline, CDR1 KGHSH and CDR2 LQKENI. The trim removed 0 bases at V and 1 base at J, leaving 8 bases unmatched. This CDR3 is CASSPPLGTVENTEAFF. As DNA, the CDR3 is TGTGCCAGCTCACCACCCCTCGGGACAGTAGAGAACACTGAAGCTTTCTTT.

DNA for the CDR3: TGTGCCACCAGTGATACCAGGGCTGACGAGACCCAGTACTTC. It is translated as CATSDTRADETQYF. The rearrangement uses TRBV24-1 and TRBJ2-5, with a possible D match to TRBD1 (5 bases). The germline V gene encodes CDR1 KGHDR and CDR2 SFDVKD. V gave up 3 bases and J gave up 5 bases, with 12 bases separating them. This CDR3 is 14 amino acids long.

The V and J genes are TRBV11-3 and TRBJ1-1, with 7 bases lining up with TRBD1. The germline V gene encodes CDR1 SGHNT and CDR2 YENEEA. This CDR3 spans 12 amino acids. Trimming removed 5 bases from V and 6 bases from J; junction bases left unmatched: 3. The CDR3 DNA reads as TGTGCCAGCAGCGGGACAGACGCTGAAGCTTTCTTT. It specifies CASSGTDAEAFF.

Concerning this clone: The sample carries other DNA sequences with the same CDR3. The chain employs TRBV7-8 and TRBJ2-5; TRBD2 matches at 8 bases. The germline CDR1 and CDR2 sequences are SGHVS and FQNEAQ. The CDR3 sequence is 15 residues long. J lost 1 base, V lost 1 base, and 2 bases had no gene match. CDR3 sequence reads: CASSLGAGGQETQYF. In DNA form, the CDR3 reads TGTGCCAGCAGCTTAGGGGCGGGGGGCCAAGAGACCCAGTACTTC.

The chain combines TRBV10-1 with TRBJ1-5, with D maybe TRBD1 (6 bases). The germline CDR1 and CDR2 sequences are WNHNN and SYGVQD (reference sequence). The length of the CDR3 is 12 residues. Trimming cost V 8 bases and J 4 bases, with 9 bases left between them. CDR3 amino acids: CASSTGNQPQHF. In nucleotides, the CDR3 is TGCGCCAGCTCCACAGGGAATCAGCCCCAGCATTTT.

The rearrangement links TRBV19 to TRBJ1-5, with TRBD1 as a possible D gene (5 bases). Germline V gene lookup returns CDR1 LNHDA and CDR2 SQIVND (reference sequence). Trimming shortened V by 6 bases and J by 9 bases, and 18 bases separated the two germline ends. The CDR3 covers 14 residues. CDR3: CASRDTQGLGPQHF. The CDR3 bases are TGTGCCAGTAGGGATACGCAGGGCCTGGGGCCCCAGCATTTT. The full variable domain, completed using reference TRBV19 and TRBJ1-5, is DGGITQSPKYLFRKEGQNVTLSCEQNLNHDAMYWYRQDPGQGLRLIYYSQIVNDFQKGDIAEGYSVSREKKESFPLTVTSAQKNPTAFYLCASRDTQGLGPQHFGDGTRLSIL.

This chain links TRBV18 with TRBJ2-7; 8 bases fit TRBD1. Trimming cost V 5 bases and J 0 bases; bases outside gene matches: 3. This CDR3 has 14 amino acids. Germline CDR1 reads KGHSH; CDR2 reads LQKENI. CDR3 loop: CASSGQGHSYEQYF. As DNA, the CDR3 is TGTGCCAGCTCAGGACAGGGTCACTCCTACGAGCAGTACTTC.